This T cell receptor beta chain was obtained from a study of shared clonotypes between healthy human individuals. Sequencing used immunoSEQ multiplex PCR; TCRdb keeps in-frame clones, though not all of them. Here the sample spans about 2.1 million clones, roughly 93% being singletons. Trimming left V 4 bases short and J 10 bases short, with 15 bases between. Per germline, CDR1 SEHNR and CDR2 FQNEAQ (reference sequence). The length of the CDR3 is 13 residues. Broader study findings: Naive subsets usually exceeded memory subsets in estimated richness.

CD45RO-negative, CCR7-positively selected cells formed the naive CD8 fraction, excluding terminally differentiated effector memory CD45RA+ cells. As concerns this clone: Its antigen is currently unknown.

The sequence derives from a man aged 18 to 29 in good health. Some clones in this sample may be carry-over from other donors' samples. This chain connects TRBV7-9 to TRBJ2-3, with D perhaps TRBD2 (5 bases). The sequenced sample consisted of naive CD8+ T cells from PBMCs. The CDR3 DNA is TGTGCCAGCAGCTCGCTTAGGCGGGTAGCGCAGTATTTT. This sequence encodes CASSSLRRVAQYF.